Shown below are 25 T cell receptor beta chains from a single sample sequenced in a study of T cells in tuberculosis. Libraries were prepared by immunoSEQ multiplex PCR; TCRdb keeps only in-frame clonotypes and omits some of them. The table lists 50,000 to 65,000 clones, 88% of them singletons, with roughly a fifth in the top ten. Thawed, overnight-rested PBMC were stained with GMM-loaded CD1B tetramer, viability dye and anti-CD3, then sorted. The lipid loaded on the CD1B tetramers was C32 glucose monomycolate from Rhodococcus equi. Source material: CD1b-GMM tetramer-negative cells sorted from PBMCs. The origin of the receptors is an adult woman with latent tuberculosis.

The V gene is TRBV2, the J gene TRBJ2-7; 13 bases match TRBD2. With V trimmed by 5 bases and J by 9 bases, 7 bases remained unmatched. This CDR3 region has 14 residues. Germline CDR1 reads SNHLY; CDR2 reads FYNNEI. The CDR3 here is CASSPGTSGISQYF. CDR3 bases: TGTGCCAGCAGTCCCGGGACTAGCGGGATCTCGCAGTACTTC.

The chain's CDR3 is CASFSLGDYEPYGYTF. The DNA for the CDR3 is TGTGCCAGCTTCTCTTTGGGGGACTACGAACCGTATGGCTACACCTTC. V is TRBV5-8 and J is TRBJ1-2; tentative D call: TRBD1 (5 bases). The V end was cut by 7 bases, the J end by 5 bases, with 24 bases between. CDR1 is SGHTS, CDR2 YDEGEE, per germline. This CDR3 has 16 amino acids.

The chain joins TRBV19 to TRBJ2-1; D is unresolved. V dropped 0 bases and J dropped 1 base, with 7 bases sitting between them. This CDR3 has 15 residues. Per germline, CDR1 LNHDA and CDR2 SQIVND (reference sequence). The CDR3, as DNA: TGTGCCAGTAGTATAGAACTCGAGTCCTACAATGAGCAGTTCTTC. Translated: CASSIELESYNEQFF.

The chain joins TRBV6-4 to TRBJ1-2; unclear D gene. V was cut by 11 bases and J by 0 bases, with 19 bases left in between. CDR1 and CDR2 from the germline V gene are MRHNA and SNTAGT. CDR3 length: 15 residues. The CDR3 nucleotides read TGTGCCCGAGTGGGCCCCCGACCAGCTAACTATGGCTACACCTTC. This translates into CARVGPRPANYGYTF.

This clone was detected once. J is TRBJ1-5 and V is TRBV11-2, with D perhaps TRBD1 (6 bases). Germline V CDR1 and CDR2: SGHAT, FQNNGV. The CDR3 has 16 amino acids. The germline V and J ends were trimmed by 5 bases and 2 bases, with 16 bases remaining between them. The DNA of the CDR3 is TGTGCCAGCAGCCGAGGGACCGGGACACGCAATCAGCCCCAGCATTTT. Its protein is CASSRGTGTRNQPQHF.

This clone was counted a single time. This sequence joins TRBV2 and TRBJ2-5; a weak D match, TRBD1 (6 bases). V lost 7 bases to trimming and J lost 1 base, with 10 bases between them. The CDR3 contains 13 residues. Germline V gene lookup returns CDR1 SNHLY and CDR2 FYNNEI. The CDR3: CASKGTSQETQYF. The CDR3 nucleotides are TGTGCCAGCAAGGGGACATCCCAAGAGACCCAGTACTTC.

The rearrangement links TRBV7-9 to TRBJ2-1, with D perhaps TRBD1 (5 bases). The germline gives CDR1 SEHNR, CDR2 FQNEAQ (reference sequence). V was shortened by 4 bases and J by 11 bases, with 18 bases between the two germline ends. This CDR3 has 14 residues. CDR3 sequence: CASSSQDTMNKQFF. The CDR3 nucleotides read TGTGCCAGCAGCTCACAGGATACAATGAATAAGCAGTTCTTC.

The V and J genes are TRBV6-1 and TRBJ1-5; D may be TRBD1 (6 bases). Germline CDR1 MNHNS, CDR2 SASEGT. This CDR3 has 16 amino acids. V gave up 2 bases and J gave up 4 bases, with 15 bases separating them. CDR3 bases: TGTGCCAGCAGTGAATACCCCGGGACACTTAATCAGCCCCAGCATTTT. As protein: CASSEYPGTLNQPQHF.

This chain links TRBV12-5 with TRBJ2-2; 10 bases match TRBD2. There are 17 residues in the CDR3. Trimming cost V 7 bases and J 3 bases; bases outside gene matches: 11. Germline V gene lookup returns CDR1 LGHNT and CDR2 FRNRAP. The CDR3 sequence is CASASPPSGSYTGELFF. CDR3 bases: TGTGCTAGTGCTTCGCCTCCTAGCGGGAGTTACACCGGGGAGCTGTTTTTT.

V gene TRBV25-1 combines with J gene TRBJ1-1, with a tentative D call TRBD1 (5 bases). The germline V gene encodes CDR1 MGHDK and CDR2 SYGVNS. V lost 4 bases to trimming and J lost 10 bases, with 22 bases between them. This CDR3 contains 15 residues. The chain's CDR3 is CASSGPQVIGRRAFF. In DNA form, the CDR3 reads TGTGCCAGCAGTGGCCCACAGGTCATAGGAAGGCGAGCTTTCTTT.

This chain's CDR3 is CASSDISDRLNTEAFF. The CDR3 bases are TGTGCCAGCAGTGATATTTCGGACAGATTGAACACTGAAGCTTTCTTT. The J gene is TRBJ1-1, the V gene TRBV6-1; a possible D gene is TRBD1 (6 bases). Germline V gene lookup returns CDR1 MNHNS and CDR2 SASEGT. There are 16 residues in the CDR3. The V end was cut by 3 bases, the J end by 0 bases, with 14 bases between.

This chain connects TRBV5-6 to TRBJ2-2, with D perhaps TRBD1 (5 bases). This CDR3 is 14 amino acids long. Deletions cut 3 bases from V and 6 bases from J, with 12 bases between. Looked up from germline, CDR1 is SGHDT and CDR2 is YYEEEE. In DNA, the CDR3 is TGTGCCAGCAGCTCCGAACAGGTCCCCGGGGAGCTGTTTTTT. This encodes CASSSEQVPGELFF.

The V and J genes are TRBV6-6 and TRBJ1-2, with D perhaps matching TRBD1 (6 bases). The CDR3 is 14 residues long. Germline CDR1 is MNHNY and CDR2 is SVGAGI (reference sequence). Between the trimmed V and J ends, which lost 5 bases and 2 bases, there was a span of 12 bases. The CDR3 nucleotides are TGTGCCAGCAGTGGCGGACAGCTGAACTATGGCTACACCTTC. Amino acid sequence: CASSGGQLNYGYTF.

This clone has just one count. V gene TRBV28 combines with J gene TRBJ1-2; D remains ambiguous. V shed 5 bases and J shed 8 bases, with 24 bases lying between them. The CDR3 has 16 residues. The V gene's germline CDR1 is MDHEN and CDR2 SYDVKM. The CDR3 region is CASSLLARPYDMGYTF. DNA of the CDR3: TGTGCCAGCAGTCTATTAGCCCGACCGTACGATATGGGCTACACCTTC.

This chain uses TRBV7-3 with TRBJ2-7; 7 bases are shared with TRBD1. The CDR3 length is 14 residues. V was pared by 5 bases and J by 5 bases, with 9 bases of the junction left unmatched. The germline gives CDR1 SGHTA, CDR2 FQGTGA. CDR3 sequence: CASSPRDRTHEQYF. The CDR3 bases are TGTGCCAGCAGCCCCCGGGACAGAACCCACGAGCAGTACTTC.

J is TRBJ2-2 and V is TRBV4-1; TRBD1 might be the D (6 bases). V gave up 2 bases and J gave up 1 base, with 11 bases separating them. The CDR3 length is 16 residues. The germline V gene has CDR1 MGHRA and CDR2 YSYEKL. CDR3: CASSQFEGGNTGELFF. Here the CDR3 DNA reads TGCGCCAGCAGCCAATTCGAAGGGGGGAACACCGGGGAGCTGTTTTTT.

The chain uses TRBV7-6 and TRBJ2-3, with a weak D call TRBD2 (6 bases). Between the trimmed V and J ends, which lost 5 bases and 4 bases, there was a span of 10 bases. The CDR3 length is 13 residues. Germline CDR1 SGHVS, CDR2 FNYEAQ. The CDR3 DNA reads as TGTGCCAGCAGCACAGGAGGGTCAGATACGCAGTATTTT. This gives the protein CASSTGGSDTQYF.

The CDR3 sequence is CSVEEQGSAAKNIQYF. The CDR3, as DNA: TGCAGCGTTGAGGAACAGGGATCAGCGGCCAAAAACATTCAGTACTTC. This chain connects TRBV29-1 to TRBJ2-4, with D perhaps TRBD1 (6 bases). The CDR3 contains 16 residues. Deletions cut 3 bases from V and 1 base from J, with 16 bases between. CDR1 and CDR2 (germline): SQVTM, ANQGSEA.

This clone was seen just once. J is TRBJ1-1 and V is TRBV7-2, with 7 bases that match TRBD1. The V gene's germline CDR1 is SGHTA and CDR2 FQGNSA. J was trimmed by 10 bases and V by 5 bases; bases with no gene match: 13. CDR3 length: 14 residues. CDR3 nucleotide sequence: TGTGCCAGCAGCCTCCAGACAGGGTCCCCCTTAGCTTTCTTT. Translating it yields CASSLQTGSPLAFF.

This chain uses TRBV27 with TRBJ1-2; a weak D match, TRBD1 (6 bases). Germline V CDR1 and CDR2: MNHEY, SMNVEV (reference sequence). V lost 0 bases and J lost 7, with 18 bases in between. There are 16 residues in the CDR3. CDR3 DNA sequence: TGTGCCAGCAGTTTATCGGCCCAACAGGGCGTTAGTGGCTACACCTTC. Amino acid sequence: CASSLSAQQGVSGYTF.

This chain uses TRBV6-6 with TRBJ1-1, with 7 bases matching TRBD1. Trimming took 5 bases from V and 4 from J; bases not matched to a gene: 10. CDR3 length equals 15 residues. CDR1 is MNHNY, CDR2 SVGAGI, per germline (reference sequence). The CDR3 loop reads CASSKLQGPGTEAFF. The CDR3 DNA reads TGTGCCAGCAGTAAACTACAGGGGCCGGGCACTGAAGCTTTCTTT.

The V and J genes are TRBV28 and TRBJ2-1; TRBD2 matches 14 bases. CDR3 length: 19 amino acids. V lost 2 bases, J lost 7 bases, and 13 bases stayed unmatched. The germline V gene encodes CDR1 MDHEN and CDR2 SYDVKM. This CDR3 reads CASSLVGGTSGGLVNEQFF. CDR3 nucleotides: TGTGCCAGCAGTTTAGTCGGCGGGACTAGCGGGGGACTTGTTAATGAGCAGTTCTTC. The variable domain in full, completed from reference TRBV28 and TRBJ2-1, reads DVKVTQSSRYLVKRTGEKVFLECVQDMDHENMFWYRQDPGLGLRLIYFSYDVKMKEKGDIPEGYSVSREKKERFSLILESASTNQTSMYLCASSLVGGTSGGLVNEQFFGPGTRLTVL.

J is TRBJ1-2 and V is TRBV7-9, with D possibly TRBD1 on 5 matching bases. CDR1 is SEHNR, CDR2 FQNEAQ, per germline (reference sequence). The CDR3 is 17 residues long. V lost 8 bases and J lost 0, with 22 bases in between. The CDR3: CASHNEDPGLPNYGYTF. The CDR3 DNA is TGTGCCAGCCATAACGAAGACCCAGGGCTACCTAACTATGGCTACACCTTC.

The chain couples TRBV9 to TRBJ2-3, with 11 nucleotides matching TRBD2. Germline values: CDR1 SGDLS, CDR2 YYNGEE. This CDR3 has 18 amino acids. The V segment lost 0 bases and the J segment 2 bases; nucleotides outside the gene matches: 8. This CDR3 reads CASSVVPTSGGFTDTQYF. The CDR3, as DNA: TGTGCCAGCAGCGTAGTGCCAACTAGCGGGGGATTCACAGATACGCAGTATTTT. Using reference TRBV9 and TRBJ2-3 for the parts outside the CDR3, the full variable domain is DSGVTQTPKHLITATGQRVTLRCSPRSGDLSVYWYQQSLDQGLQFLIQYYNGEERAKGNILERFSAQQFPDLHSELNLSSLELGDSALYFCASSVVPTSGGFTDTQYFGPGTRLTVL.

The genes are TRBV7-3 and TRBJ2-7; 7 bases line up with TRBD1. Germline loops: CDR1 SGHTA, CDR2 FQGTGA. The CDR3 length is 15 residues. V lost 3 bases and J lost 0; bases outside the gene matches: 5. CDR3 sequence: CASSFAGGSSYEQYF. The CDR3 coding sequence is TGTGCCAGCAGCTTCGCAGGGGGTAGCTCCTACGAGCAGTACTTC.